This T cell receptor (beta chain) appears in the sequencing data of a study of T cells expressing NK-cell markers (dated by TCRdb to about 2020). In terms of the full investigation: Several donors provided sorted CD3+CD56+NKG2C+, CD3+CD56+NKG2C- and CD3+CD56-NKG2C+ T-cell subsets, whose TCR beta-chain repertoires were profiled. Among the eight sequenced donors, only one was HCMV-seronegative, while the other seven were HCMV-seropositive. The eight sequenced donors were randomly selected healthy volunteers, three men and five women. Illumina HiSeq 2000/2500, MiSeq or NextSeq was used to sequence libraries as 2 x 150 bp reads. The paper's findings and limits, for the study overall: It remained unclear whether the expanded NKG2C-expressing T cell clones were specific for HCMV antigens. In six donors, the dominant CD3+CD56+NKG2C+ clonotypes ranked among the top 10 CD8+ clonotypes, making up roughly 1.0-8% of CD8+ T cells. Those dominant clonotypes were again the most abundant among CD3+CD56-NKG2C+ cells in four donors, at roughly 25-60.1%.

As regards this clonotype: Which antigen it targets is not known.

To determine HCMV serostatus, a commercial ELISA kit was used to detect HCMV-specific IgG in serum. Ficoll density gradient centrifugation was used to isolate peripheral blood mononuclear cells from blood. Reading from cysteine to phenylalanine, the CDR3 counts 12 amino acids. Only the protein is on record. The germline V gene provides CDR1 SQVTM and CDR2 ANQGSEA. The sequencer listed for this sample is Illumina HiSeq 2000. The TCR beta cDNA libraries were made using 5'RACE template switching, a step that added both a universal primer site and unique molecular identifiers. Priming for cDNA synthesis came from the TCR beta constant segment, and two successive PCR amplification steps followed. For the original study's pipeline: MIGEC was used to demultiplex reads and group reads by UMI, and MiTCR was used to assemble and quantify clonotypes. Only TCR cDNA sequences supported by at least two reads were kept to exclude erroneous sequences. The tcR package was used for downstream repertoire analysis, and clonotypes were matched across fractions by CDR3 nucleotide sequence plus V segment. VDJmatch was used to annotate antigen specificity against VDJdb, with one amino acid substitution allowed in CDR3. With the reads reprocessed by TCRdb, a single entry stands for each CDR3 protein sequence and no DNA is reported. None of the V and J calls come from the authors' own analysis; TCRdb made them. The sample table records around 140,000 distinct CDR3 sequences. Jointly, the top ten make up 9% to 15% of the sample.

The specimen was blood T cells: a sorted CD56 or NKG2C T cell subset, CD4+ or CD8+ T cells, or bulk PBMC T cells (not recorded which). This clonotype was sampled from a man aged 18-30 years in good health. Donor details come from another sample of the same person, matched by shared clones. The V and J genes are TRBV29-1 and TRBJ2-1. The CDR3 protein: CSVRLVFNEQFF.